Listed below are T cell receptor beta chains from one sample, sequenced in a study of cytomegalovirus exposure and HLA in healthy donors. Clones were read by immunoSEQ multiplex PCR, and TCRdb kept only the in-frame ones, dropping some. The sample lists 150,000 to 200,000 clones, under 85% seen once, with about 3.1% in the top ten. What was sequenced was PBMCs. The receptors were sampled from a female donor in good health and CMV-seronegative. Each CDR3 is given with its conserved first and last residue. Each record gives: V gene, J gene, clone size, D gene, CDR3 DNA, CDR3 protein. D genes are given only for firm matches. Some rows mark clone size as missing; the rest say once, few, many or name a class of expanded clone.

v_gene: TRBV7-8; j_gene: TRBJ1-6; abundance: few; d_gene: -; CDR3nt: TGTGCCAGCAGCTACAGGGAGACCCTCCACTTT; CDR3aa: CASSYRETLHF
v_gene: TRBV7-3; j_gene: TRBJ1-2; abundance: -; d_gene: TRBD1; CDR3nt: TGTGCCAGCAGCTCCCGCCAGGGGGTTGGCGGCTACACCTTC; CDR3aa: CASSSRQGVGGYTF
v_gene: TRBV19; j_gene: TRBJ1-5; abundance: -; d_gene: -; CDR3nt: TGTGCCAGTAGTACGGACAGAGATTTTCAGCCCCAGCATTTT; CDR3aa: CASSTDRDFQPQHF
v_gene: TRBV15; j_gene: TRBJ2-1; abundance: -; d_gene: -; CDR3nt: TGTGCCACCAGCAGAGGACTAGGTTACTCTGAGCAGTTCTTC; CDR3aa: CATSRGLGYSEQFF
v_gene: TRBV6-5; j_gene: TRBJ1-6; abundance: -; d_gene: -; CDR3nt: TGTGCCAGCAGTTACTCCGAAATCAGTAATTCACCCCTCCACTTT; CDR3aa: CASSYSEISNSPLHF
v_gene: TRBV5-5; j_gene: TRBJ1-5; abundance: -; d_gene: TRBD1; CDR3nt: TGTGCCAGCAGCCCGCGACAGGGTATTAATCAGCCCCAGCATTTT; CDR3aa: CASSPRQGINQPQHF
v_gene: TRBV19; j_gene: TRBJ1-5; abundance: -; d_gene: -; CDR3nt: TGTGCCAGTAGTATGGACAAGAATCAGCCCCAGCATTTT; CDR3aa: CASSMDKNQPQHF
v_gene: TRBV7-6; j_gene: TRBJ2-3; abundance: -; d_gene: TRBD2; CDR3nt: TGTGCCAGCAGCTTAGCTAGTGATTCAGCGGGGAAGTATTTT; CDR3aa: CASSLASDSAGKYF
v_gene: TRBV19; j_gene: TRBJ2-1; abundance: -; d_gene: TRBD2; CDR3nt: TGTGCCAGTAGTCCAAGTCTAGCGGGAGGGTCCTACAATGAGCAGTTCTTC; CDR3aa: CASSPSLAGGSYNEQFF
v_gene: TRBV19; j_gene: TRBJ1-2; abundance: -; d_gene: -; CDR3nt: TGTGCCAGTAGTCCCCGGGACACTCAAAGCGGCTATGGCTACACCTTC; CDR3aa: CASSPRDTQSGYGYTF
v_gene: TRBV7-9; j_gene: TRBJ1-2; abundance: -; d_gene: -; CDR3nt: TGTGCCAGCAGCTTAAGTCAGAACGTCTATGGCTACACCTTC; CDR3aa: CASSLSQNVYGYTF
v_gene: TRBV5-1; j_gene: TRBJ1-4; abundance: few; d_gene: TRBD1; CDR3nt: TGCGCCAGCAGCCGCGGACAGGGGGCCTCTAATGAAAAACTGTTTTTT; CDR3aa: CASSRGQGASNEKLFF
v_gene: TRBV5-1; j_gene: TRBJ1-6; abundance: -; d_gene: TRBD1; CDR3nt: TGCGCCAGCAGCCGTTCCGAGGGGGCTAATTCACCCCTCCACTTT; CDR3aa: CASSRSEGANSPLHF
v_gene: TRBV5-4; j_gene: TRBJ2-7; abundance: -; d_gene: TRBD2; CDR3nt: TGTGCCAGCACCACGGACGGGGGGGCCTTTGACGAGCAGTACTTC; CDR3aa: CASTTDGGAFDEQYF
v_gene: TRBV6-5; j_gene: TRBJ2-5; abundance: once; d_gene: -; CDR3nt: TGTGCCAGCAGTTTAGCGGTCCGGGAGACCCAGTACTTC; CDR3aa: CASSLAVRETQYF
v_gene: TRBV19; j_gene: TRBJ1-2; abundance: few; d_gene: TRBD1; CDR3nt: TGTGCCAGTAGTGAACAGGGGATGAATGGCTACACCTTC; CDR3aa: CASSEQGMNGYTF
v_gene: TRBV28; j_gene: TRBJ2-5; abundance: few; d_gene: -; CDR3nt: TGTGCCAGCAGTCTCACGGGGATTCAAGAGACCCAGTACTTC; CDR3aa: CASSLTGIQETQYF
v_gene: TRBV27; j_gene: TRBJ2-3; abundance: -; d_gene: TRBD2; CDR3nt: TGTGCCAGCAGTTTTAGCGGGGGGACTAGCACAGATACGCAGTATTTT; CDR3aa: CASSFSGGTSTDTQYF
v_gene: TRBV19; j_gene: TRBJ2-7; abundance: -; d_gene: TRBD2; CDR3nt: TGTGCCAGTAGTCCCTCGGGACTAGCATCCTACGAGCAGTACTTC; CDR3aa: CASSPSGLASYEQYF
v_gene: TRBV6-6; j_gene: TRBJ1-2; abundance: -; d_gene: TRBD1; CDR3nt: TGTGCCAGCACCGGACAGGGGGCTAACTATGGCTACACCTTC; CDR3aa: CASTGQGANYGYTF
v_gene: TRBV5-1; j_gene: TRBJ2-3; abundance: -; d_gene: -; CDR3nt: TGCGCCAGCAGCCCCGGCGGGGTGAGCACAGATACGCAGTATTTT; CDR3aa: CASSPGGVSTDTQYF
v_gene: TRBV28; j_gene: TRBJ2-7; abundance: -; d_gene: TRBD1; CDR3nt: TGTGCCAGCAGAGCCCCCGGGACAGGGCCCTACGAGCAGTACTTC; CDR3aa: CASRAPGTGPYEQYF
v_gene: TRBV7-8; j_gene: TRBJ2-7; abundance: -; d_gene: TRBD2; CDR3nt: TGTGCCAGCAGCTTAGCGTCAGCGGGGGGCCCCTACGAGCAGTACTTC; CDR3aa: CASSLASAGGPYEQYF
v_gene: TRBV19; j_gene: TRBJ2-7; abundance: -; d_gene: TRBD2; CDR3nt: TGTGCCAGTAGTAAACTAGCGGGAGAAGAGCAGTACTTC; CDR3aa: CASSKLAGEEQYF
v_gene: TRBV2; j_gene: TRBJ2-7; abundance: -; d_gene: TRBD1; CDR3nt: TGTGCCAGCAGCCTGACAGGGTCCTACGAGCAGTACTTC; CDR3aa: CASSLTGSYEQYF
v_gene: TRBV10-2; j_gene: TRBJ2-5; abundance: -; d_gene: TRBD2; CDR3nt: TGCGCCAGCAGTGTCGCGGGAGAAGAGACCCAGTACTTC; CDR3aa: CASSVAGEETQYF
v_gene: TRBV7-8; j_gene: TRBJ1-2; abundance: -; d_gene: -; CDR3nt: TGTGCCAGCAGCCGAACAAACTATGGCTACACCTTC; CDR3aa: CASSRTNYGYTF
v_gene: TRBV6-5; j_gene: TRBJ2-7; abundance: -; d_gene: -; CDR3nt: TGTGCCAGCAGTTACTCATTCCTAGCGAATTACGAGCAGTACTTC; CDR3aa: CASSYSFLANYEQYF
v_gene: TRBV27; j_gene: TRBJ2-7; abundance: -; d_gene: TRBD2; CDR3nt: TGTGCCAGCAGTCCCTACTTTCCGAGCGGGAGAACCTACGAGCAGTACTTC; CDR3aa: CASSPYFPSGRTYEQYF